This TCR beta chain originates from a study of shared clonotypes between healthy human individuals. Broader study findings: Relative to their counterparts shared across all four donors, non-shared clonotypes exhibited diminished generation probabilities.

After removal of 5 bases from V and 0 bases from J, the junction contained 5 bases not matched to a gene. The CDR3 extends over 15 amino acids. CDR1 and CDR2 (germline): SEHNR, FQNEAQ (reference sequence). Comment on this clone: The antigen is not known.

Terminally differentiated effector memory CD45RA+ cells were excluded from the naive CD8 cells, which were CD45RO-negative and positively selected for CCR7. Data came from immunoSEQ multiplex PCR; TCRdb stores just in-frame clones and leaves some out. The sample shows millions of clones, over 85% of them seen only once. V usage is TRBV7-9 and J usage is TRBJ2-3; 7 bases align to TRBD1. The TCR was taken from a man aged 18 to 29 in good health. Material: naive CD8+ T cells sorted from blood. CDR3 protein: CASSRGQASTDTQYF. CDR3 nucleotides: TGTGCCAGCAGCCGAGGACAGGCGAGCACAGATACGCAGTATTTT.